The clone carrying this T cell receptor (beta chain) has a count of ten or more. Its antigen remains unknown. Uncontrolled infection, other autoimmune disease, pregnancy or lactation disqualified patients from enrolment. This record belongs to a study of T cells in Graves' hyperthyroidism and ophthalmopathy. Study findings and constraints: Model predictions of ophthalmopathy came a median approximately 6 months before onset. Ophthalmopathy could be told apart from stable hyperthyroidism with a 13 V-J model. Within blood appeared most thyroid clonotypes that had expanded above 0.001.

Amplification of TCR beta CDR3 regions was performed using RNA transcripts as template. An initial round of RT-PCR targeting the TCR CDR3 relied on the HTBI primer set. TCRdb reanalysed the multiplex PCR reads using MiXCR and keeps one entry per CDR3 protein. The sample lists roughly 570,000 distinct CDR3 sequences; 46% were seen once. Trimming shortened V by 11 bases and J by 0 bases, and 8 bases separated the two germline ends. In germline, CDR1 is MNHEY, CDR2 SMNVEV (reference sequence). CDR3 length: 12 residues. The sequence was obtained from an adult woman with Graves' disease, either hyperthyroidism or ophthalmopathy (not recorded which). What was sequenced was peripheral blood or thyroid tissue (not recorded which). The chain has TRBV27 and TRBJ1-5, with TRBD1 as a possible D gene (6 bases). The chain's CDR3 is CAGQYSNQPQHF. DNA for the CDR3: TGTGCCGGACAGTATAGCAATCAGCCCCAGCATTTT.